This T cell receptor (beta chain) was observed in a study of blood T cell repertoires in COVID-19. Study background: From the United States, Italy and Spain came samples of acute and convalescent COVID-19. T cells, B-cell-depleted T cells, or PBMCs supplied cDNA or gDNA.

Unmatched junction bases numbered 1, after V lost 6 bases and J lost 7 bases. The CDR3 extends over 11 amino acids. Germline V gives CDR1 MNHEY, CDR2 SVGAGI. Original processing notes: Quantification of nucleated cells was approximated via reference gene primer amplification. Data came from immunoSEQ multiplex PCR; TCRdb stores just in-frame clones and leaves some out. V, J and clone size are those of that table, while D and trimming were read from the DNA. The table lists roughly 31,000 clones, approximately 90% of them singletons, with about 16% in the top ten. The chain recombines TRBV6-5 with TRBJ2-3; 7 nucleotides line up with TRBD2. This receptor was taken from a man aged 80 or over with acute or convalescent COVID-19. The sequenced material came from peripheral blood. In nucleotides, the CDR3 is TGTGCCAGCAGGGGGGGGTATACGCAGTATTTT. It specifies CASRGGYTQYF.